The clone carrying this TCR beta chain was recorded at least ten times. Antigen specificity is unknown. This CDR3 comprises 12 residues. The germline V and J ends were trimmed by 10 bases and 4 bases, with 12 bases remaining between them. CDR1 is SNHLY, CDR2 FYNNEI, per germline. This sample was included in a study of early T cells in non-severe SARS-CoV-2 infection. Study-wide context: Whole-blood bulk RNA, unsorted, was sequenced, and chains were unpaired. Overall study results and limits: Clonotype matching in VDJdb favored anti-spike CD8 responses and did not capture private and CD4 specificities.

Unique molecular identifiers were attached to individual cDNA molecules. TCRdb itself ran the 5' RACE reads through MiXCR, one entry per CDR3 protein. The data contain about 130,000 distinct CDR3 sequences, 15% of them singletons. The J gene is TRBJ2-3, the V gene TRBV2; possible D gene TRBD2, 5 bases. Sequencing used whole blood. This receptor was taken from an adult who was a healthcare worker with PCR-confirmed SARS-CoV-2 infection or an uninfected control (not recorded which). CDR3 DNA: TGTGCCACCCACCGGACTCCAGATACGCAGTATTTT. It yields the protein CATHRTPDTQYF. Combining the CDR3 with reference TRBV2 and TRBJ2-3 gives the whole variable domain EPEVTQTPSHQVTQMGQEVILRCVPISNHLYFYWYRQILGQKVEFLVSFYNNEISEKSEIFDDQFSVERPDGSNFTLKIRSTKLEDSAMYFCATHRTPDTQYFGPGTRLTVL.